The clone carrying this TCR beta chain has just a few counts. The antigen is unknown. V gave up 5 bases and J gave up 6 bases, with 19 bases separating them. The CDR3 spans 15 residues. Germline values: CDR1 SGHVS, CDR2 FQNEAQ. Diagnoses rested on clinical symptoms, serum thyroxine and TRAb, thyroid ultrasound and orbital computed tomography. The source of the sample is a study of T cells in Graves' hyperthyroidism and ophthalmopathy. Findings and caveats of the study: Before onset, by a median of around 6.4 months, the model predicted ophthalmopathy.

The investigators amplified TCR beta CDR3 regions from RNA transcripts. First-round RT-PCR of the TCR CDR3 relied on the HTBI primer set. TCRdb re-called the multiplex PCR reads through MiXCR, storing one row per CDR3 protein. This sample carries 600,000 to 700,000 distinct CDR3 sequences, 40% to 55% of them seen once, and the ten largest clones take about 7%. This sequence originates from an adult man with Graves' disease, either hyperthyroidism or ophthalmopathy (not recorded which). The sequenced sample consisted of peripheral blood or thyroid tissue (not recorded which). The chain employs TRBV7-8 and TRBJ1-1; no clear D. CDR3 sequence: CASSQDLGGGAEAFF. CDR3 coding DNA: TGTGCCAGCAGCCAAGACTTGGGTGGAGGAGCTGAAGCTTTCTTT.